Listed below are T cell receptor beta chains from one sample, sequenced in a study of cytomegalovirus exposure and HLA in healthy donors. Generated by immunoSEQ multiplex PCR, the TCRdb table keeps only in-frame clones and is missing some. The sample comprises about 230,000 clones, 77% of which are singletons, and less than 3% rests with the top ten. The sequenced material came from PBMCs. Receptors originate from a woman aged 60-75 years in good health and CMV-seropositive. Each CDR3 is given with its conserved first and last residue. A D gene is named only where the DNA matches it firmly. Size is omitted from some rows. Given values are once, few, many or a class for expanded clones.

-,TRBJ1-2,-,TRBV14,TGTGCCAGCAGCCAAGAAGGGGCAGCCACCTTC,CASSQEGAATF
-,TRBJ1-4,TRBD1,TRBV28,TGTGCCAGCAGTGGGGGAACAGGGGTAGGGGAAAATGAAAAACTGTTTTTT,CASSGGTGVGENEKLFF
-,TRBJ2-7,TRBD1,TRBV5-8,TGTGCCAGCAGCCATCACGTAGACAGGGGGCGGGAGCAGTACTTC,CASSHHVDRGREQYF
once,TRBJ1-1,TRBD1,TRBV5-1,TGCGCCAGCAGCTTGACAGGGGCGGACACTGAAGCTTTCTTT,CASSLTGADTEAFF
-,TRBJ1-1,-,TRBV13,TGTGCCAGCAGCCGACCCCGGGGGTTGAACACTGAAGCTTTCTTT,CASSRPRGLNTEAFF
once,TRBJ2-1,TRBD1,TRBV5-4,TGTGCCAGCAGCTTAACAGGGGGCCGGAACAATGAGCAGTTCTTC,CASSLTGGRNNEQFF
-,TRBJ1-1,-,TRBV6-5,TGTGCCAGCAGTCTAACAGAGGGCACTGAAGCTTTCTTT,CASSLTEGTEAFF
-,TRBJ1-3,-,TRBV7-8,TGTGCCAGCAGCTTACAGTCTGCTGGAAACACCATATATTTT,CASSLQSAGNTIYF
-,TRBJ2-7,TRBD1,TRBV7-2,TGTGCCAGCAGAGGGGGCGGCAGCTCCTACGAGCAGTACTTC,CASRGGGSSYEQYF
-,TRBJ1-1,-,TRBV4-3,TGCGCCAGCAGCCAAGTGTACAGGTTGAACACTGAAGCTTTCTTT,CASSQVYRLNTEAFF
few,TRBJ1-4,-,TRBV4-1,TGCGCCAGCAGCCTTTTGCCAGGGAGGGCTAATGAAAAACTGTTTTTT,CASSLLPGRANEKLFF
-,TRBJ2-1,-,TRBV7-2,TGTGCCAGCAGCTTAAGTATATGGGGGCTCGGCGGCTATGAGCAGTTCTTC,CASSLSIWGLGGYEQFF
-,TRBJ1-1,TRBD1,TRBV6-5,TGTGCCAGCAGCCCCGGACAGGGGTTAACTGAAGCTTTCTTT,CASSPGQGLTEAFF
-,TRBJ2-5,-,TRBV6-1,TGTGCCAGCAGGCCCCAAGGAGGCGGGAAAGAGACCCAGTACTTC,CASRPQGGGKETQYF
-,TRBJ1-1,TRBD1,TRBV5-1,TGCGCCAGCAGCTTGGAGGGGGCCACTGAAGCTTTCTTT,CASSLEGATEAFF
-,TRBJ1-2,-,TRBV5-1,TGCGCCAGCAGCTCTCGATCCACTTCCTATGGCTACACCTTC,CASSSRSTSYGYTF
-,TRBJ2-7,TRBD2,TRBV5-1,TGCGCCAGAAGCTCGGTCCGGGGGGGGAACTACGAGCAGTACTTC,CARSSVRGGNYEQYF
-,TRBJ1-2,-,TRBV18,TGTGCCAGCTCTCAGAACGAGTTCCTAGGCTATGGCTACACCTTC,CASSQNEFLGYGYTF
-,TRBJ2-5,TRBD2,TRBV30,TGTGCCTGGCGACTAGCGGGAGGTGGGGAGACCCAGTACTTC,CAWRLAGGGETQYF
-,TRBJ2-2,-,TRBV5-1,TGCGCCAGCAGCTTGGATCCGGGTGGAAACACCGGGGAGCTGTTTTTT,CASSLDPGGNTGELFF
-,TRBJ1-2,-,TRBV6-1,TGTGCCAGCAGTGAGACAGGAACTAACTATGGCTACACCTTC,CASSETGTNYGYTF
-,TRBJ1-1,TRBD1,TRBV29-1,TGCAGCGACGGGACAGATATGAACACTGAAGCTTTCTTT,CSDGTDMNTEAFF
-,TRBJ1-2,-,TRBV29-1,TGCAGCGTTGGAGTCGGGGGTTCGGGTGGCTACACCTTC,CSVGVGGSGGYTF
-,TRBJ2-5,TRBD2,TRBV5-1,TGCGCCAGCAGCTTAACAGCGGGGGGGCAAGAGACCCAGTACTTC,CASSLTAGGQETQYF
-,TRBJ2-2,TRBD2,TRBV5-4,TGTGCCAGCAGCTTGGGTGCTAGCGGGAACACCGGGGAGCTGTTTTTT,CASSLGASGNTGELFF
-,TRBJ1-2,TRBD1,TRBV27,TGTGCCAGCAGTTCGACCCCAGGGGGGAACTATGGCTACACCTTC,CASSSTPGGNYGYTF
-,TRBJ1-1,-,TRBV19,TGTGCCAGTAGAAAATTTAACAGGGACGGCACTGAAGCTTTCTTT,CASRKFNRDGTEAFF
-,TRBJ2-7,-,TRBV15,TGTGCCACCAGCAGAGATATCGGGGGATGGGACGAGCAGTACTTC,CATSRDIGGWDEQYF
-,TRBJ2-3,TRBD2,TRBV29-1,TGCAGCGTTCGCCGGGGGGGTGAAGATACGCAGTATTTT,CSVRRGGEDTQYF
-,TRBJ2-1,-,TRBV7-2,TGTGCCAGCAGCTTAGGGGGTAGCGGCTACAATGAGCAGTTCTTC,CASSLGGSGYNEQFF
once,TRBJ1-5,-,TRBV5-1,TGCGCCAGCAGCTTGGAAGGAGGCAATCAGCCCCAGCATTTT,CASSLEGGNQPQHF
-,TRBJ2-3,TRBD1,TRBV9,TGTGCCAGCAGCGTACCTCAGAGGGGGAGACAGGGACCAGATACGCAGTATTTT,CASSVPQRGRQGPDTQYF
-,TRBJ1-1,-,TRBV10-3,TGTGCCATCAGTGCCTCGGGTTTGAACACTGAAGCTTTCTTT,CAISASGLNTEAFF
-,TRBJ2-3,TRBD2,TRBV29-1,TGCAGCGTTGTCGGGAGGGGGAGCACAGATACGCAGTATTTT,CSVVGRGSTDTQYF
-,TRBJ2-7,-,TRBV6-1,TGTGCCAGCAGTCCACAGGGTGACGAGCAGTACTTC,CASSPQGDEQYF
-,TRBJ2-2,TRBD1,TRBV18,TGTGCCAGCTCACCACCGGGGCAGGGGGATTACACCGGGGAGCTGTTTTTT,CASSPPGQGDYTGELFF
once,TRBJ1-1,-,TRBV2,TGTGCCAGCAGTCCCGTGACAGGCGATGATGGAGCTTTCTTT,CASSPVTGDDGAFF
-,TRBJ1-1,TRBD1,TRBV11-2,TGTGCCAGCAGCCCGGACAGGGCTACTGAAGCTTTCTTT,CASSPDRATEAFF
-,TRBJ1-1,-,TRBV7-9,TGTGCCAGCAGCTTAGGCGGTCCTCTTGAAGCTTTCTTT,CASSLGGPLEAFF
-,TRBJ2-7,-,TRBV6-6,TGTGCCAGCAGTTACTATCGGGGGGCAGTGCAGTACTTC,CASSYYRGAVQYF
-,TRBJ2-2,-,TRBV7-6,TGTGCCAGCAGCTCCGACACCGGGGAGCTGTTTTTT,CASSSDTGELFF
once,TRBJ1-2,-,TRBV6-4,TGTGCCAGCAGTGCCGGGATTAACTATGGCTACACCTTC,CASSAGINYGYTF
-,TRBJ2-4,-,TRBV5-4,TGTGCCAGCAGCGGGCAGCTGGGACACCCTAAAAACATTCAGTACTTC,CASSGQLGHPKNIQYF
-,TRBJ2-2,TRBD2,TRBV6-6,TGTGCCAGCAGTTACTCGGGACTAGAGGTCGGGGAGCTGTTTTTT,CASSYSGLEVGELFF
-,TRBJ2-2,-,TRBV5-1,TGCGCCAGCAGCTTGGCCGTTGGGCAGGACACCGGGGAGCTGTTTTTT,CASSLAVGQDTGELFF
-,TRBJ2-3,TRBD1,TRBV5-1,TGCGCCAGCAGCTTGGGGACAGGGGGCGCCGGGACGCAGTATTTT,CASSLGTGGAGTQYF
-,TRBJ2-7,-,TRBV15,TGTGCCACCAGCAGGGAAGACAGCTCCTACGAGCAGTACTTC,CATSREDSSYEQYF
-,TRBJ1-4,-,TRBV6-1,-,CASSSSGGRGEKLFF
once,TRBJ2-1,-,TRBV11-2,TGTGCCAGCAGCTTAGTGGGTGGGGCGGTGAATGAGCAGTTCTTC,CASSLVGGAVNEQFF
-,TRBJ1-3,TRBD1,TRBV25-1,TGTGCCAGCAGGGCAACGACAGGGGGGGTAAACACCATATATTTT,CASRATTGGVNTIYF
-,TRBJ2-7,-,TRBV18,TGTGCCAGCTCACCATCTTCTAAATCCTACGAGCAGTACTTC,CASSPSSKSYEQYF
-,TRBJ1-4,-,TRBV6-1,TGTGCCAGCAGTGAAATTGGCGGAACTAATGAAAAACTGTTTTTT,CASSEIGGTNEKLFF
-,TRBJ2-2,-,TRBV6-4,TGTGCCAGTAGCCAGGGGTTTCGTTCCGGGGAGCTGTTTTTT,CASSQGFRSGELFF